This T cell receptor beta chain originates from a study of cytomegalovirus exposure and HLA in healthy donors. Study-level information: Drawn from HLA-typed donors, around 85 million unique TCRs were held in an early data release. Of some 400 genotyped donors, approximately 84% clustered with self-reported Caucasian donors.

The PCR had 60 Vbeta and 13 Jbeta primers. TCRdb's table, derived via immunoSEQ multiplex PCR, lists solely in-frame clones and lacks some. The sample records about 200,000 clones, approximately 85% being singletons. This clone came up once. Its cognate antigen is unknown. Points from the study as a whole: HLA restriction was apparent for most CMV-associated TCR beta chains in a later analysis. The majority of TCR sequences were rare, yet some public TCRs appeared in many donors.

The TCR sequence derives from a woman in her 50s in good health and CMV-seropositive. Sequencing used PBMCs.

CDR3 bases: TGTGCCAGCAGGGACAGTGACCAAGAGACCCAGTACTTC. Translation gives CASRDSDQETQYF. The V and J genes are TRBV6-5 and TRBJ2-5; a weak D match, TRBD1 (6 bases). This CDR3 region has 13 residues. CDR1 is MNHEY and CDR2 is SVGAGI in the germline V gene. Trimming removed 6 bases from V and 0 bases from J, with 8 bases in between.